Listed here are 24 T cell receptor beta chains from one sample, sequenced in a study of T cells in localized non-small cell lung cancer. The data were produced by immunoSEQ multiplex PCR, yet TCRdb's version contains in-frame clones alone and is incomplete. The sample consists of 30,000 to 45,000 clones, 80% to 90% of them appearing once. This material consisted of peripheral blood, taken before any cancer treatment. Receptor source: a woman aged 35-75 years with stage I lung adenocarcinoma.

The CDR3 sequence is CASSLASNQPQHF. CDR3 DNA sequence: TGTGCCAGCAGCTTAGCCAGCAATCAGCCCCAGCATTTT. The V gene is TRBV4-2, the J gene TRBJ1-5; the D is unclear. This CDR3 contains 13 residues. CDR1 is LGHNA and CDR2 is YNFKEQ in the germline V gene. V was pared by 5 bases and J by 1 base, with 6 bases between.

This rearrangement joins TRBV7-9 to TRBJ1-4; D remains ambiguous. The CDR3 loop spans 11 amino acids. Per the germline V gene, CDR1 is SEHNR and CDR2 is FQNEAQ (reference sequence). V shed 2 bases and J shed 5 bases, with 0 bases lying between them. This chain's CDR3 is CASSLNEKLFF. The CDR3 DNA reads TGTGCCAGCAGCTTAAATGAAAAACTGTTTTTT.

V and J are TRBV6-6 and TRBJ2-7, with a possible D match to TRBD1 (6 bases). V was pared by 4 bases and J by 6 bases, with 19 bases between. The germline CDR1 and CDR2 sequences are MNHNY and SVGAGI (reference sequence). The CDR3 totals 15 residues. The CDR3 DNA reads TGTGCCAGCAGTTCGTTGGACAGAGGGCGCCTCGAGCAGTACTTC. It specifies CASSSLDRGRLEQYF.

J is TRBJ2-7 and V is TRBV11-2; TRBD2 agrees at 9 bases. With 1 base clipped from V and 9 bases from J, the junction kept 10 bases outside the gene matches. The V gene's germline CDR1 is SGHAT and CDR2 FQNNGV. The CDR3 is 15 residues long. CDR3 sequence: CASSLVVAGAFGQYF. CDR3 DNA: TGTGCCAGCAGCTTAGTGGTAGCGGGAGCATTCGGGCAGTACTTC.

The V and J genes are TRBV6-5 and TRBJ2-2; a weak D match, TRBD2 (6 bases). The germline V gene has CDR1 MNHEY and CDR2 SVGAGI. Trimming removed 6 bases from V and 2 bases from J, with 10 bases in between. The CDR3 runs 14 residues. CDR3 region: CASSRDFNTGELFF. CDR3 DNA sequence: TGTGCCAGCAGCCGGGACTTCAACACCGGGGAGCTGTTTTTT.

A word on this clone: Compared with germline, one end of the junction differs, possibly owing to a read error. Here the CDR3 reads CASSLSGKRNGELFF. In DNA form, the CDR3 reads TGTGCCAGCAGCTTAAGCGGGAAAAGGAACGGGGAGCTGTTTTTT. The gene calls are TRBV5-3 and TRBJ2-2, with 7 bases that match TRBD2. TRBV5-3 is placed among ORFs of uncertain function. The CDR3 consists of 15 residues.

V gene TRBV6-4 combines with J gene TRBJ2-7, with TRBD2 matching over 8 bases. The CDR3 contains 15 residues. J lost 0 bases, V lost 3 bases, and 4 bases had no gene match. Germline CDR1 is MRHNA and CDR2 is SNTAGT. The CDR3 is CASSERSGSSYEQYF. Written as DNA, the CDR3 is TGTGCCAGCAGTGAAAGAAGCGGGAGCTCCTACGAGCAGTACTTC.

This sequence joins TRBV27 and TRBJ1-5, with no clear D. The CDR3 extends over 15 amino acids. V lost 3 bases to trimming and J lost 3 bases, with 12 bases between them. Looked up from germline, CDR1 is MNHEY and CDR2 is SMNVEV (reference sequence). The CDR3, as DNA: TGTGCCAGCAGTTTGGACGGAACCCTCAATCAGCCCCAGCATTTT. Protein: CASSLDGTLNQPQHF.

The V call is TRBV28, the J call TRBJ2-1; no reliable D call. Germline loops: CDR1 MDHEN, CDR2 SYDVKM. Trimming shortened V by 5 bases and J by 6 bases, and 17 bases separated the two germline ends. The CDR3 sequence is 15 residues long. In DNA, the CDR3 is TGTGCCAGCAGTAGACCGGCCCTGGGATTCAATGAGCAGTTCTTC. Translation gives CASSRPALGFNEQFF.

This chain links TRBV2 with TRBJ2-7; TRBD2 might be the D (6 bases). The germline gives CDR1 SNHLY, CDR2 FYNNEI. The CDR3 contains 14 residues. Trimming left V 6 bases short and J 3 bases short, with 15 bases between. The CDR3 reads CASRRREYDYEQYF. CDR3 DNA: TGTGCCAGCAGGCGTCGGGAGTACGACTACGAGCAGTACTTC.

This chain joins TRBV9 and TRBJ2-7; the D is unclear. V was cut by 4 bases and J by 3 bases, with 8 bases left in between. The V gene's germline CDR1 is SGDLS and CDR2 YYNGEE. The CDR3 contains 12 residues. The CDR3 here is CASSTDNYEQYF. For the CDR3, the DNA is TGTGCCAGCAGCACAGACAACTACGAGCAGTACTTC.

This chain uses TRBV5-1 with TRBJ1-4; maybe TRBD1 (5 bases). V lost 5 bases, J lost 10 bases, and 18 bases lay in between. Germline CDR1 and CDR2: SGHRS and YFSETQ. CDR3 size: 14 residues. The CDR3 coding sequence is TGCGCCAGCAGTCCGCCGACAGCGTTTGGAAAACTGTTTTTT. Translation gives CASSPPTAFGKLFF.

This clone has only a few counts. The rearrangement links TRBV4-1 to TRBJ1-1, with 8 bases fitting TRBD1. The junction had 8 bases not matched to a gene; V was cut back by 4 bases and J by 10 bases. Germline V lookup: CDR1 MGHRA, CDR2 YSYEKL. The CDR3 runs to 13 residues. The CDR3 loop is CASSLTGGSSAFF. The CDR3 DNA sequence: TGCGCCAGCAGCCTTACAGGGGGGAGTTCAGCTTTCTTT.

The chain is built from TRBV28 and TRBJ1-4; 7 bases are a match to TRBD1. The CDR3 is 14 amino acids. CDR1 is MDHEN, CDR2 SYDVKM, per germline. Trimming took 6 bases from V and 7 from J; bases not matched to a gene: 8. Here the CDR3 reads CASRLQGISEKLFF. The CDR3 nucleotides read TGTGCCAGCAGATTACAGGGGATTTCTGAAAAACTGTTTTTT.

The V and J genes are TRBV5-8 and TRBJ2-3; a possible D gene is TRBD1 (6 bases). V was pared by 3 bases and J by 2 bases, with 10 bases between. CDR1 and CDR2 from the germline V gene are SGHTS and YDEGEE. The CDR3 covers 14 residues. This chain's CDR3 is CASSSGTNTDTQYF. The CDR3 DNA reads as TGTGCCAGCAGCTCCGGGACAAACACAGATACGCAGTATTTT.

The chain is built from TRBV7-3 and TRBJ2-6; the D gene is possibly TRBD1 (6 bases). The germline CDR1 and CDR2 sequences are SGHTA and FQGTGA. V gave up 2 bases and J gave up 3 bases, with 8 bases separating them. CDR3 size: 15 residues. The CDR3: CASSLGGGGANVLTF. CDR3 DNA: TGTGCCAGCAGCTTAGGGGGCGGTGGGGCCAACGTCCTGACTTTC.

CDR3 DNA: TGTGCCAGCTCCGAGTCCCCGGGAAGGCAGTATACGCAGTATTTT. It encodes CASSESPGRQYTQYF. This sequence joins TRBV6-1 and TRBJ2-3; TRBD2 might be the D (5 bases). V was trimmed by 8 bases and J by 7 bases, leaving 22 bases between them. Germline CDR1 and CDR2: MNHNS and SASEGT. The CDR3 consists of 15 residues.

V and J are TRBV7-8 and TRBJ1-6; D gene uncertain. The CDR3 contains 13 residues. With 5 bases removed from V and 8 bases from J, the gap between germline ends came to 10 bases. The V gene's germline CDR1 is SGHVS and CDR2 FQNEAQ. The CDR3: CASSNAEDSPLHF. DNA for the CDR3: TGTGCCAGCAGCAATGCCGAGGATTCACCCCTCCACTTT.

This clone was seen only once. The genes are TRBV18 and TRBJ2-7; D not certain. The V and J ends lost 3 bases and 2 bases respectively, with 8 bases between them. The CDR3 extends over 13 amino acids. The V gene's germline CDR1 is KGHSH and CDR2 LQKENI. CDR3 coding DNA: TGTGCCAGCTCACCGGCGGCAGCCTACGAGCAGTACTTC. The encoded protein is CASSPAAAYEQYF.

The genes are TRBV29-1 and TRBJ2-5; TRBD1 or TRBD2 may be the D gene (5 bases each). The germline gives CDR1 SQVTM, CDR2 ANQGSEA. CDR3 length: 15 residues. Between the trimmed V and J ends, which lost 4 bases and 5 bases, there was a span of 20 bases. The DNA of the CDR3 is TGCAGCGTTGGGGCCGGTGGGGGAGTGCGCGAGACCCAGTACTTC. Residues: CSVGAGGGVRETQYF.

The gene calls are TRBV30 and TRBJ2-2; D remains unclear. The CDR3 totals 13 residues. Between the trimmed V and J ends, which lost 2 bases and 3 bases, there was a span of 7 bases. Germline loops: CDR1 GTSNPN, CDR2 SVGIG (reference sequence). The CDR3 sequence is CAWSYGHTGELFF. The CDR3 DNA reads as TGTGCCTGGAGTTATGGCCACACCGGGGAGCTGTTTTTT. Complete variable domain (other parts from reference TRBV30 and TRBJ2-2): SQTIHQWPATLVQPVGSPLSLECTVEGTSNPNLYWYRQAAGRGLQLLFYSVGIGQISSEVPQNLSASRPQDRQFILSSKKLLLSDSGFYLCAWSYGHTGELFFGEGSRLTVL.

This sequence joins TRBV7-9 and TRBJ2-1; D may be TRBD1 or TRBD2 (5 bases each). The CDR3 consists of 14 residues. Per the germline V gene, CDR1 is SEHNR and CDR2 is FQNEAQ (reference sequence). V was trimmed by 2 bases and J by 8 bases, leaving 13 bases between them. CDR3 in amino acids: CASSLSRAGDEQFF. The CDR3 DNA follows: TGTGCCAGCAGCTTATCCAGGGCGGGTGATGAGCAGTTCTTC.

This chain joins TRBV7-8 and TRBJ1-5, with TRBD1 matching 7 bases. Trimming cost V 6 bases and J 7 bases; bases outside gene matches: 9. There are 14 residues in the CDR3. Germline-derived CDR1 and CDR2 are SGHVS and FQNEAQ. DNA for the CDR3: TGTGCCAGCAGAGGGACAGACCGGGGGCAGCCCCAGCATTTT. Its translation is CASRGTDRGQPQHF.

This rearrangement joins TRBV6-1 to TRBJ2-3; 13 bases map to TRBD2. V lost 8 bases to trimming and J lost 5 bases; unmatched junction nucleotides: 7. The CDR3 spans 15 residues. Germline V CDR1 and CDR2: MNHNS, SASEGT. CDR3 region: CASFPLAGGRDTQYF. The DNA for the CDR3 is TGTGCCAGCTTTCCACTAGCGGGAGGGCGAGATACGCAGTATTTT.